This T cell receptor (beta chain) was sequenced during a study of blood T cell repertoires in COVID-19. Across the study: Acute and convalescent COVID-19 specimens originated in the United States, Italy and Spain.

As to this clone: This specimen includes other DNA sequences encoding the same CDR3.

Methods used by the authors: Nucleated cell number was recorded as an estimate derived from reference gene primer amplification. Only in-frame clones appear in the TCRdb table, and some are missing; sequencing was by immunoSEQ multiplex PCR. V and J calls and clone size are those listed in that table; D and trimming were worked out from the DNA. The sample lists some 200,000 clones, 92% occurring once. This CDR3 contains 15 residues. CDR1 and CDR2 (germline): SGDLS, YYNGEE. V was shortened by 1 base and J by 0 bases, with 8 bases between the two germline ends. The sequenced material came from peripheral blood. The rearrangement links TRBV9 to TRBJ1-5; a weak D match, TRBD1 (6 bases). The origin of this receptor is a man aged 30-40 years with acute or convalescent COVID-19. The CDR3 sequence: CASSVTGYSNQPQHF. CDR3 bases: TGTGCCAGCAGCGTAACAGGGTATAGCAATCAGCCCCAGCATTTT.